These 10 T cell receptor beta chains were all obtained from the same sample, sequenced in a study of blood T cell repertoires in COVID-19. Method: immunoSEQ multiplex PCR; TCRdb's copy keeps in-frame clones and lacks some. Here the sample spans 250,000 to 350,000 clones, roughly 83% being singletons. Material: peripheral blood. These receptors were collected from a human donor with COVID-19, enrolled during active disease. The donor label of this sample is uncertain.

The table lists this clone with a few counts. The rearrangement links TRBV9 to TRBJ2-1; TRBD2 matches 8 bases. V lost 3 bases to trimming and J lost 7 bases; unmatched junction nucleotides: 9. Germline CDR1 and CDR2: SGDLS and YYNGEE. The CDR3 length is 15 residues. In DNA, the CDR3 is TGTGCCAGCAGCGAACAAGCGGGAGAGAGAAATGAGCAGTTCTTC. It specifies CASSEQAGERNEQFF.

The CDR3 region is CASTQGRATDTQYF. CDR3 DNA: TGCGCCAGCACCCAGGGGAGGGCCACAGATACGCAGTATTTT. The chain uses TRBV4-1 and TRBJ2-3; D is perhaps TRBD2 (7 bases). With 7 bases removed from V and 2 bases from J, the gap between germline ends came to 13 bases. CDR1 and CDR2 (germline): MGHRA, YSYEKL. The CDR3 sequence is 14 residues long.

The J gene is TRBJ1-3, the V gene TRBV6-5, with D unresolved. Germline CDR1 is MNHEY and CDR2 is SVGAGI. Trimming stripped 6 bases from V and 2 bases from J, with 14 bases between. The CDR3 has 15 residues. This chain's CDR3 is CASSVRESAGNTIYF. DNA for the CDR3: TGTGCCAGCAGCGTGAGGGAGTCGGCTGGAAACACCATATATTTT.

This sequence joins TRBV9 and TRBJ1-1, with D maybe TRBD1 (5 bases). The CDR3 spans 13 residues. V gave up 0 bases and J gave up 5 bases, with 8 bases separating them. Germline V gene lookup returns CDR1 SGDLS and CDR2 YYNGEE. CDR3 DNA: TGTGCCAGCAGCGTAGGGGGCAGAACTGAAGCTTTCTTT. As protein: CASSVGGRTEAFF.

This chain joins TRBV5-1 and TRBJ1-2; 9 bases line up with TRBD1. Germline V gives CDR1 SGHRS, CDR2 YFSETQ. This CDR3 spans 17 amino acids. V lost 4 bases, J lost 2 bases, and 12 bases stayed unmatched. This CDR3 reads CASSLPQTGGGNYGYTF. The CDR3 DNA follows: TGCGCCAGCAGCCTTCCCCAGACAGGGGGGGGAAACTATGGCTACACCTTC.

The rearrangement uses TRBV3-1 (or the pseudogene TRBV3-2) and TRBJ2-3; weak D call: TRBD2 (7 bases). This CDR3 comprises 17 residues. CDR1 LGHDT and CDR2 YNNKEL come from the germline V gene (reference sequence). V was clipped by 2 bases and J by 0 bases, with 15 bases between them. The CDR3 protein is CASSQPKGGGSTDTQYF. CDR3 bases: TGTGCCAGCAGCCAACCGAAGGGGGGGGGTAGCACAGATACGCAGTATTTT.

The V gene is TRBV2, the J gene TRBJ2-1; 9 positions agree with TRBD2. The CDR3 runs to 13 residues. Germline CDR1 reads SNHLY; CDR2 reads FYNNEI. The ends lost 6 bases at V and 8 bases at J; junction bases unmatched: 5. CDR3 amino acids: CASRLAGPDEQFF. CDR3 nucleotide sequence: TGTGCCAGCAGGCTAGCGGGGCCAGATGAGCAGTTCTTC.

This chain uses TRBV19 with TRBJ1-5, with a tentative D call TRBD1 (6 bases). Trimming took 5 bases from V and 7 from J, leaving 18 bases between them. CDR3 length: 15 amino acids. CDR1 LNHDA and CDR2 SQIVND come from the germline V gene (reference sequence). The CDR3 protein is CASSGGGRARQPQHF. The CDR3, as DNA: TGTGCCAGTAGTGGTGGGGGCAGGGCGCGACAGCCCCAGCATTTT.

Regarding this clone: At the DNA level, this CDR3 is encoded by other sequences in the same sample as well. CDR3 bases: TGTGCCAGCAGCTCCCCTTCACGGGGGGGCGAGCAGTACTTC. This translates into CASSSPSRGGEQYF. This chain connects TRBV28 to TRBJ2-7, with 8 bases identical to TRBD2. The CDR3 has 14 residues. The V gene's germline CDR1 is MDHEN and CDR2 SYDVKM. Trimming took 6 bases from V and 6 from J; bases not matched to a gene: 10.

The CDR3 sequence is CASSLMGGHYNEQFF. The CDR3 DNA reads as TGCGCCAGCAGCTTGATGGGAGGTCACTACAATGAGCAGTTCTTC. The V call is TRBV5-1, the J call TRBJ2-1; perhaps TRBD2 as D (6 bases). The CDR3 length is 15 residues. Between the trimmed V and J ends, which lost 1 base and 3 bases, there was a span of 11 bases. Germline assignment: CDR1 SGHRS and CDR2 YFSETQ.